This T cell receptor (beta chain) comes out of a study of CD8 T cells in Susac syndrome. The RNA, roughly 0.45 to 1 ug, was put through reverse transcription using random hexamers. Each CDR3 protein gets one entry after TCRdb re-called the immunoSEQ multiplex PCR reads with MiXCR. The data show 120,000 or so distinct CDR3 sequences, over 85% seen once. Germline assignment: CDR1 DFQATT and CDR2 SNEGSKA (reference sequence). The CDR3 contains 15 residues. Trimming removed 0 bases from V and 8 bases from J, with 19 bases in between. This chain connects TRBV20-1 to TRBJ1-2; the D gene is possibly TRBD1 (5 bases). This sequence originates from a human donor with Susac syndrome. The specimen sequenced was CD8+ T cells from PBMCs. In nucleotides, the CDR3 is TGCAGTGCTAGAGATTACGGACCGGGGGACTTGGGCTACACCTTC. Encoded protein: CSARDYGPGDLGYTF.